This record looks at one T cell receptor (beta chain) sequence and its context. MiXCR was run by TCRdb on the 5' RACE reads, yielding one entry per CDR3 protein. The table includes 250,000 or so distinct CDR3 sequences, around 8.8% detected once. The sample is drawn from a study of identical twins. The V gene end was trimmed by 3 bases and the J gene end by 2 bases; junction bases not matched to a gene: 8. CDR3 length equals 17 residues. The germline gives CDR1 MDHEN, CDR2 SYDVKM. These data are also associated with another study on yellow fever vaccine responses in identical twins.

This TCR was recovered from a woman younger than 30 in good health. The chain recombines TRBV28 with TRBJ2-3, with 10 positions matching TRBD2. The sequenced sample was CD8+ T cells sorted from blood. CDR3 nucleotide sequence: TGTGCCAGCAGTTTTAGGGCCAGCGGGGGGGTCACAGATACGCAGTATTTT. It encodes CASSFRASGGVTDTQYF.